One and the same sample provided the 10 T cell receptor beta chains below, sequenced in a study of blood T cell repertoires in COVID-19 (dated by TCRdb to the early 2020s). The library relied on the immunoSEQ multiplex PCR assay. TCRdb re-hosts the immuneACCESS table, in-frame sequences only. Its copies lack some clones; in the studies checked, an unresolved V gene accounts for under half of them, and the cause for the rest is not known. This sample holds approximately 200,000 clones; roughly 83% were observed only once. The ten most abundant clones make up under 9.5% of the sample. Sequenced input: PBMCs or T cells enriched from blood (not recorded which). The receptors here all came from a woman aged 30 to 39 who had recovered from COVID-19.

This chain connects TRBV27 to TRBJ1-1; D ambiguous. CDR1 MNHEY and CDR2 SMNVEV come from the germline V gene (reference sequence). The CDR3 contains 12 residues. V lost 11 bases and J 1 base, leaving 11 bases between the germline ends. The CDR3 coding sequence is TGTGCCTGTGGCCGGGAGAACACTGAAGCTTTCTTT. Translation gives CACGRENTEAFF.

The CDR3 DNA follows: TGTGCTAGTGGTTGGGGGGACACTGAAGCTTTCTTT. Translated: CASGWGDTEAFF. The genes are TRBV12-5 and TRBJ1-1; D is possibly TRBD1 (5 bases). V lost 4 bases to trimming and J lost 3 bases, with 6 bases between them. In germline, CDR1 is LGHNT, CDR2 FRNRAP. This CDR3 spans 12 amino acids.

V is TRBV19 and J is TRBJ2-7, with D unclear. The CDR3 contains 15 residues. V shed 4 bases and J shed 2 bases, with 15 bases lying between them. CDR1 and CDR2 (germline): LNHDA, SQIVND (reference sequence). CDR3 region: CASSSDRSSAYEQYF. Here the CDR3 DNA reads TGTGCCAGTAGTAGTGATCGGAGTAGTGCCTACGAGCAGTACTTC.

The chain recombines TRBV1 with TRBJ2-7; the DNA was not used to check the table's D call, TRBD2. TRBV1 is a pseudogene locus. The CDR3 has 13 residues. CDR3 DNA sequence: TGCACCAGCAGCCCCGAGGACTGTTACGAGCAGTACTTC. It specifies CTSSPEDCYEQYF.

The gene calls are TRBV5-4 and TRBJ2-1, with D unclear. The CDR3 totals 13 residues. CDR1 is SGHNT, CDR2 YYREEE, per germline (reference sequence). V was pared by 4 bases and J by 12 bases, with 17 bases between. CDR3 coding DNA: TGTGCCAGCAGCAGTGGCGAGAATCGCGGGCAGTTCTTC. This gives the protein CASSSGENRGQFF.

This sequence joins TRBV28 and TRBJ1-5; TRBD1 aligns across 7 bases. The CDR3 extends over 15 amino acids. Germline CDR1 reads MDHEN; CDR2 reads SYDVKM. J lost 1 base, V lost 4 bases, and 4 bases had no gene match. The DNA for the CDR3 is TGTGCCAGCAGTTCGGTAGGGGGCAGCAATCAGCCCCAGCATTTT. Amino acid sequence: CASSSVGGSNQPQHF.

In DNA, the CDR3 is TGCGCCAGCAGTGAGGGTGGGACAGGAAAATCGGGTGGCTACACCTTC. This encodes CASSEGGTGKSGGYTF. The V and J genes are TRBV10-2 and TRBJ1-2; TRBD1 matches 8 bases. V lost 2 bases, J lost 7 bases, and 12 bases stayed unmatched. The CDR3 is made up of 16 amino acids. CDR1 is WSHSY, CDR2 SAAADI, per germline.

With respect to this clone: Within the sample, other DNA sequences also encode this same CDR3. The chain links TRBV28 to TRBJ2-7; 9 nucleotides match TRBD1. Germline CDR1 reads MDHEN; CDR2 reads SYDVKM. This CDR3 spans 15 amino acids. V was pared by 5 bases and J by 0 bases, with 5 bases of the junction left unmatched. The CDR3 loop is CASSPTGQGSYEQYF. DNA of the CDR3: TGTGCCAGCAGTCCTACGGGACAGGGCTCCTACGAGCAGTACTTC.

This clone was counted a single time. The J gene is TRBJ1-2, the V gene TRBV6-1; 8 nucleotides align to TRBD1. CDR3 length: 17 residues. V lost 2 bases, J lost 2 bases, and 10 bases stayed unmatched. Germline V gene sequence: CDR1 MNHNS, CDR2 SASEGT. For the CDR3, the DNA is TGTGCCAGCAGTGAACCCGGGACAGGTGCCGGAAACTATGGCTACACCTTC. The encoded protein is CASSEPGTGAGNYGYTF.

The genes are TRBV19 and TRBJ2-1; 7 bases map to TRBD2. Looked up from germline, CDR1 is LNHDA and CDR2 is SQIVND (reference sequence). The junction had 7 bases not matched to a gene; V was cut back by 0 bases and J by 2 bases. This CDR3 contains 17 residues. CDR3: CASSIEGPGLTYNEQFF. The CDR3 nucleotides are TGTGCCAGTAGTATAGAGGGACCGGGACTAACCTACAATGAGCAGTTCTTC.